In this sample, the clone carrying this TCR beta chain turned up a few times. TCRdb re-derived calls from the 5' RACE reads in MiXCR, one entry per CDR3 protein. The sample shows about 530,000 distinct CDR3 sequences, about 15% of them seen only once. Donors were all healthy Caucasians. This record comes from a study of identical twins. These data were also reused for a study on yellow fever vaccine responses in identical twins.

This clonotype originated in a woman aged 18-35 years in good health. Sequenced input: CD4+ T cells sorted from blood.

CDR3 sequence: CASSFRLSGTRVGTHRTGELFF. DNA for the CDR3: TGTGCCAGCAGTTTTAGGTTGTCCGGCACTAGGGTTGGGACCCACAGAACCGGGGAGCTGTTTTTT. The rearrangement links TRBV28 to TRBJ2-2, with D perhaps matching TRBD1 or TRBD2 (5 bases each). Germline V gene lookup returns CDR1 MDHEN and CDR2 SYDVKM. The CDR3 length is 22 residues. The V gene lost 3 bases and the J gene lost 5 bases, with 34 bases spanning the gap.